The following is a TCR beta chain sequence with its context. This sample is drawn from a study of cytomegalovirus exposure and HLA in healthy donors. Turning to the study itself: The Caucasian-associated ancestry cluster contained roughly four fifths of the approximately 410 genotyped donors.

Vbeta (60) and Jbeta (13) primers were used in the PCR. Measured with immunoSEQ multiplex PCR; TCRdb has only the in-frame clones, and not every one. The sample yields hundreds of thousands of clones, 77% seen once. Germline CDR1 SGHRS, CDR2 YFSETQ. There are 17 residues in the CDR3. V was shortened by 3 bases and J by 0 bases, with 16 bases between the two germline ends. Sequences were obtained from PBMCs. This sequence originates from a woman aged 55-69 years in good health and CMV-seropositive. The rearrangement links TRBV5-1 to TRBJ2-1, with a tentative D call TRBD1 (6 bases). In DNA, the CDR3 is TGCGCCAGCAGCTCGGCAGCAGGGGCGGGCTCCTACAATGAGCAGTTCTTC. This codes for CASSSAAGAGSYNEQFF.